Listed here is a single T cell receptor beta chain. What it binds is unknown. Likely a read error: the CDR3 ends without its conserved phenylalanine or tryptophan. The DNA is left out, because the CDR3 cannot be placed on it with certainty; the CDR3 is given as TCRdb lists it. The data were obtained in a study of regulatory T cells in long-lasting Graves disease. Arm-PCR of CDR3 regions and iRepertoire HTBI primers were the basis on which TCR beta libraries were built. Each CDR3 protein is one row after TCRdb ran MiXCR on the multiplex PCR reads. The sample consists of some 240,000 distinct CDR3 sequences, around a fifth of them appearing once. Germline CDR1 is SGHAT and CDR2 is FQNNGV. The CDR3 is 19 amino acids long, termini counted. Study-level results: Thyroid tissue was not studied; only peripheral blood was. Favored usage of TRBV28, TRBJ1-2 and TRBJ2-5 was recorded in persistent disease.

The sample's time point: newly diagnosed GD, antithyroid drugs for less than 3 months. PBMCs provided the RNA from which the TCR library was made. These sequences were also reported in another study, on T cells in Graves' hyperthyroidism and ophthalmopathy. As that study records: Hyperthyroidism, newly diagnosed and lasting under 2 months, affected patients aged 18 to 65. The TCR CDR3 first-round RT-PCR relied on the HTBI primer set.

Sequenced here: peripheral blood mononuclear cells (PBMCs), sampled at new diagnosis, from a patient treated with antithyroid drugs. The V call is TRBV11-2, the J call TRBJ2-1; TRBD2 reflects the table's D call only, with no check against the DNA. The sequence was obtained from a woman between 25 and 40 years old with Graves disease. Here the CDR3 reads CASSFGLLAGGTYYNEHFI.